These 22 T cell receptor beta chains were sequenced from one sample in a study of shared clonotypes between healthy human individuals. Sequenced by immunoSEQ multiplex PCR; TCRdb stores in-frame clones only, minus some. The profile shows approximately 2.1 million clones, approximately 95% of them singletons. Sequencing was done on a sample of naive CD4+ T cells from PBMCs. Documented subset: CD45RA+ positively selected. These receptors originate from a man younger than 35 in good health. Some clones in this sample may be carry-over from other donors' samples.

In this sample, this clone turned up once. The rearrangement links TRBV18 to TRBJ2-5; 14 nucleotides align to TRBD2. This CDR3 is 15 amino acids long. Germline values: CDR1 KGHSH, CDR2 LQKENI. V trimming: 3 bases; J trimming: 5 bases; junction bases outside the gene matches: 2. The CDR3 sequence is CASSPGTSGSETQYF. As DNA, the CDR3 is TGTGCCAGCTCACCCGGGACTAGCGGGAGCGAGACCCAGTACTTC. The variable domain in full, completed from reference TRBV18 and TRBJ2-5, reads NAGVMQNPRHLVRRRGQEARLRCSPMKGHSHVYWYRQLPEEGLKFMVYLQKENIIDESGMPKERFSAEFPKEGPSILRIQQVVRGDSAAYFCASSPGTSGSETQYFGPGTRLLVL.

The J gene is TRBJ2-3, the V gene TRBV5-8; D unclear. The CDR3 has 15 amino acids. Germline V gene data show CDR1 as SGHTS and CDR2 as YDEGEE. The germline V and J ends were trimmed by 5 bases and 0 bases, with 13 bases remaining between them. In DNA form, the CDR3 reads TGTGCCAGCAGTCAGGCCCGTAGGAGCACAGATACGCAGTATTTT. Translation gives CASSQARRSTDTQYF.

This sequence joins TRBV5-4 and TRBJ2-2; the match to TRBD2 covers 12 bases. This CDR3 contains 18 residues. Germline V gives CDR1 SGHNT, CDR2 YYREEE (reference sequence). Trimming cost V 4 bases and J 4 bases; bases outside gene matches: 11. The CDR3 loop is CASSPGLAGGSSTGELFF. In nucleotides, the CDR3 is TGTGCCAGCAGCCCGGGGCTAGCGGGAGGGTCTAGCACCGGGGAGCTGTTTTTT.

The gene calls are TRBV5-1 and TRBJ2-5; D is unresolved. The J call is uncertain, as TRBJ2-7 better fits the DNA end. The CDR3 is made up of 12 amino acids. Germline CDR1 and CDR2: SGHRS and YFSETQ. In DNA, the CDR3 is TGCGCCAGCAGCTTGGATCTTGGCGAGCAGTACTTC. Its translation is CASSLDLGEQYF.

This clone has only one observation. This chain links TRBV28 with TRBJ1-1; D call uncertain. Between the trimmed V and J ends, which lost 1 base and 3 bases, there was a span of 12 bases. The CDR3 sequence is 15 residues long. The germline CDR1 and CDR2 sequences are MDHEN and SYDVKM. The CDR3: CASSLSSRLDTEAFF. DNA of the CDR3: TGTGCCAGCAGTTTATCTAGCCGACTAGACACTGAAGCTTTCTTT.

The chain carries TRBV28 and TRBJ2-7; 10 bases are a match to TRBD2. This CDR3 has 14 residues. Per the germline V gene, CDR1 is MDHEN and CDR2 is SYDVKM. V lost 6 bases and J lost 5; bases outside the gene matches: 7. The CDR3, as DNA: TGTGCCAGCAGGGAAGCGGGAGGGCCCGACGAGCAGTACTTC. Residues: CASREAGGPDEQYF.

The chain joins TRBV5-6 to TRBJ2-7; 9 bases line up with TRBD2. CDR3 length equals 15 residues. Germline-derived CDR1 and CDR2 are SGHDT and YYEEEE. Trimming at V came to 6 bases and at J to 2 bases, leaving 9 bases not matched to a gene. DNA of the CDR3: TGTGCCAGCAACCTAATGACTAGCGGCCCCTACGAGCAGTACTTC. Translation: CASNLMTSGPYEQYF.

The chain has TRBV5-3 and TRBJ2-7; 14 bases are shared with TRBD2. TRBV5-3 is identified as an open reading frame with a role that is uncertain. With 5 bases clipped from V and 5 bases from J, the junction kept 6 bases outside the gene matches. CDR3 length equals 15 residues. Here the CDR3 DNA reads TGTGCCAGAAGGCTGGGACTAGCGGGAGCCCACGAGCAGTACTTC. The encoded protein is CARRLGLAGAHEQYF.

This clone was recorded only once. The gene calls are TRBV28 and TRBJ2-7, with unresolved D. The CDR3 runs to 13 residues. Trimming pared 1 base from V and 2 bases from J, leaving 6 bases between. The germline gives CDR1 MDHEN, CDR2 SYDVKM. CDR3 residues: CASSLSIPYEQYF. The DNA of the CDR3 is TGTGCCAGCAGTTTATCGATTCCCTACGAGCAGTACTTC.

This clone was recorded once. The chain carries TRBV5-1 and TRBJ2-1, with 8 bases identical to TRBD1. The CDR3 is 16 residues long. V was clipped by 4 bases and J by 3 bases; unmatched bases: 9. The germline CDR1 and CDR2 sequences are SGHRS and YFSETQ. CDR3: CASSLTTGAVYNEQFF. The CDR3 DNA is TGCGCCAGCAGCCTAACGACAGGGGCGGTCTACAATGAGCAGTTCTTC.

The gene calls are TRBV7-9 and TRBJ2-7; D is unclear. Germline V CDR1 and CDR2: SEHNR, FQNEAQ (reference sequence). V lost 5 bases and J lost 2, with 16 bases in between. This CDR3 spans 15 amino acids. Here the CDR3 reads CASSQVGPSPYEQYF. CDR3 nucleotide sequence: TGTGCCAGCAGCCAAGTCGGGCCATCCCCCTACGAGCAGTACTTC.

The J gene is TRBJ1-3, the V gene TRBV27; TRBD1 matches 7 bases. Germline CDR1 reads MNHEY; CDR2 reads SMNVEV (reference sequence). V shed 5 bases and J 4 bases; nucleotides not matched to a gene: 11. The CDR3 has 16 amino acids. CDR3 DNA sequence: TGTGCCAGCAGTAAATCCCGGGACAGCGGCGGAAACACCATATATTTT. This gives the protein CASSKSRDSGGNTIYF.

The chain recombines TRBV6-5 with TRBJ2-5; no reliable D call. Trimming took 0 bases from V and 0 from J, leaving 8 bases between them. This CDR3 is 15 amino acids long. Per the germline V gene, CDR1 is MNHEY and CDR2 is SVGAGI. The CDR3 sequence is CASSYSYRYQETQYF. CDR3 nucleotide sequence: TGTGCCAGCAGTTACTCATATAGGTACCAAGAGACCCAGTACTTC.

The chain links TRBV28 to TRBJ1-1; tentative D call: TRBD1 (5 bases). CDR3 length: 15 residues. V shed 8 bases and J shed 4 bases, with 20 bases lying between them. Germline values: CDR1 MDHEN, CDR2 SYDVKM. CDR3 protein: CASAQGGADGTEAFF. The CDR3 region has the DNA TGTGCCAGCGCGCAAGGTGGGGCGGACGGCACTGAAGCTTTCTTT. The entire variable domain, with the rest obtained from reference TRBV28 and TRBJ1-1, is as follows: DVKVTQSSRYLVKRTGEKVFLECVQDMDHENMFWYRQDPGLGLRLIYFSYDVKMKEKGDIPEGYSVSREKKERFSLILESASTNQTSMYLCASAQGGADGTEAFFGQGTRLTVV.

The V gene is TRBV28, the J gene TRBJ1-1; 9 bases match TRBD1. CDR1 and CDR2 from the germline V gene are MDHEN and SYDVKM. The CDR3 spans 13 residues. Trimming cost V 4 bases and J 8 bases; bases outside gene matches: 5. The CDR3 sequence is CASSSIGTGEAFF. The CDR3 DNA sequence: TGTGCCAGCAGTTCCATCGGGACAGGGGAAGCTTTCTTT.

The gene calls are TRBV5-4 and TRBJ2-1, with D perhaps matching TRBD2 (6 bases). The CDR3 consists of 15 residues. Germline values: CDR1 SGHNT, CDR2 YYREEE (reference sequence). The V gene lost 4 bases and the J gene lost 0 bases, with 11 bases spanning the gap. This CDR3 is CASSPPGSSYNEQFF. Written as DNA, the CDR3 is TGTGCCAGCAGCCCGCCCGGGAGCTCCTACAATGAGCAGTTCTTC.

The chain recombines TRBV5-1 with TRBJ2-5; 10 bases map to TRBD2. J lost 4 bases, V lost 0 bases, and 9 bases had no gene match. Germline assignment: CDR1 SGHRS and CDR2 YFSETQ. The CDR3 is 17 amino acids. DNA for the CDR3: TGCGCCAGCAGCTTGGGAGGGCGGACTAGCGGTTCAGAGACCCAGTACTTC. It is translated as CASSLGGRTSGSETQYF. The full variable domain, in which reference TRBV5-1 and TRBJ2-5 provide the parts outside the CDR3, is KAGVTQTPRYLIKTRGQQVTLSCSPISGHRSVSWYQQTPGQGLQFLFEYFSETQRNKGNFPGRFSGRQFSNSRSEMNVSTLELGDSALYLCASSLGGRTSGSETQYFGPGTRLLVL.

The chain couples TRBV6-1 to TRBJ2-7; no firm D call. Trimming left V 6 bases short and J 3 bases short, with 15 bases between. The CDR3 spans 14 residues. Germline V gives CDR1 MNHNS, CDR2 SASEGT. The CDR3 bases are TGTGCCAGCAGAGGGAACGGGTCCTTCTACGAGCAGTACTTC. It yields the protein CASRGNGSFYEQYF.

V is TRBV28 and J is TRBJ2-1; D is unresolved. Germline CDR1 reads MDHEN; CDR2 reads SYDVKM. The V gene lost 6 bases and the J gene lost 7 bases, with 19 bases spanning the gap. The CDR3 is 15 residues long. Written as DNA, the CDR3 is TGTGCCAGCAGGAATGGGATTACCCCCGGGAATGAGCAGTTCTTC. Translated, it gives CASRNGITPGNEQFF.

The rearrangement uses TRBV4-2 and TRBJ2-5; 8 bases align to TRBD1. After removal of 3 bases from V and 7 bases from J, the junction contained 16 bases not matched to a gene. CDR1 is LGHNA, CDR2 YNFKEQ, per germline. The CDR3 spans 17 residues. CDR3 sequence reads: CASSQPADRGHGGTQYF. The CDR3 coding sequence is TGTGCCAGCAGCCAGCCAGCTGACAGGGGACATGGAGGGACCCAGTACTTC.

The chain is built from TRBV29-1 and TRBJ2-7; no definite D call. V lost 4 bases and J lost 5, with 9 bases in between. Germline CDR1 and CDR2: SQVTM and ANQGSEA. The CDR3 is 11 residues long. The CDR3 loop reads CSVVGSDEQYF. In DNA form, the CDR3 reads TGCAGCGTTGTGGGGTCCGACGAGCAGTACTTC.

This clone was counted a single time. This chain uses TRBV10-3 with TRBJ1-6; 8 bases line up with TRBD1. The trim removed 5 bases at V and 10 bases at J, leaving 10 bases unmatched. Looked up from germline, CDR1 is ENHRY and CDR2 is SYGVKD. CDR3 size: 15 residues. The CDR3 protein is CAISTGQGGWSPLHF. In nucleotides, the CDR3 is TGTGCCATCAGTACAGGACAGGGCGGGTGGTCACCCCTCCACTTT.